This TCR beta chain was profiled in a study of long-term antiretroviral therapy in people with HIV (dated by TCRdb to 2022 to 2024). General notes on the study: Collection of the earliest samples took place about a decade ahead of the 2015 WHO recommendation for immediate ART, at a time when ART was typically delayed until CD4 counts fell. A retrospective serial study tested whether ART initiation and durable HIV suppression were associated with changes in peripheral blood TRB repertoire composition and diversity. Of the 30 participants with HIV, approximately twelve were female. Test extractions of a monoclonal T-cell line alongside a few dozen polyclonal samples showed no cross-contamination during QIAcube processing. A total of 192 cryopreserved PBMC samples were contributed to the cohort by 30 adults with confirmed HIV infection, with samples collected serially over a mean of roughly six years (range 1-12). Broad study findings and their caveats: Starting ART was linked to a significant rise in TRB diversity, yet even after long-term ART the diversity remained significantly lower than in transplant donor controls. Unsorted PBMC were profiled instead of sorted CD4+ and CD8+ T cells because pre-ART samples had limited cell numbers. At every time point, the repertoire was dominated by expanded TRB clones first identified before ART initiation, although this dominance fluctuated and, in many PLHIV, declined after ART. Compared with controls, HIV repertoires had narrower CDR3 length ranges, and the network structure pointed to an antigen-experienced repertoire that shifted only slightly toward naive after ART. Inferences about post-ART repertoire changes are limited because no data were available on ART adherence, viral resistance or therapy changes. Limited PBMC availability meant only the TCR beta chain was sequenced, without alpha chain pairing. The samples span the years 2004 to 2017, and the ART regimens used may be less effective than current regimens.

Inclusion was restricted to participants for whom at least one PBMC sample before ART initiation and at least two post-ART samples were available. Every participant with HIV received treatment in the United States of America. Before DNA extraction, cryopreserved samples containing about 0.95-10 million PBMC were thawed and washed. At the time of the earliest PBMC sample, participants with HIV were aged between roughly 20 and 55 years. PBMC samples from each participant spanned 1-4 timepoints before ART initiation and 2-8 timepoints after ART initiation, with a median of 7 samples. Serial HIV viral load, CD4+ T-cell count, ART history and demographic data were obtained for every participant. Genomic DNA was extracted from unsorted PBMC with a Qiagen kit on a QIAcube, with processing performed in batches of 12 samples. The immunoSEQ hsTCRB v3.0 assay was used at survey level resolution for TRB variable region sequencing. The targeted TRB sequencing depth was roughly 35,000-50,000 T-cell genomes per sample. Pooled TRB libraries were sequenced on an Illumina MiSeq with a v3 150-cycle kit. The paper's data handling went like this. Repertoire analysis was performed in R inside a reproducible Nextflow workflow that covered QC, data transformation and analysis. LymphoSeq2, an R package for exploring AIRR-Seq data, was used to implement custom analyses. A handful of samples yielding fewer than 5000 total TRB sequences were excluded, leaving 188 analyzed HIV repertoires. Among the approximately 180 HIV repertoires that were kept, 59 were collected before ART initiation and roughly 130 were collected after ART initiation. Repertoires were downsampled to 5000 TRB nucleotide sequences, with summary statistics averaged over 100 downsampling iterations. The analysis kept only TRB sequences whose CDR3 regions were at least seven amino acids long. Diversity was measured with a Shannon entropy-derived clonality score and the Gini coefficient. In repertoire networks, the top 5000 CDR3 amino acid sequences were linked whenever an edit distance of one separated two sequences. Antigen specificity groups and MHC restriction were predicted for TRB CDR3 amino acid sequences with GLIPH2. CDR3 amino acid sequences were matched against VDJdb and McPAS-TCR to flag known CMV, EBV, HIV or tissue antigen associations. Pre-ART, post-ART and control groups were compared with Wilcoxon signed-rank tests and Holm-Bonferroni correction. TCRdb took over this immuneACCESS table, retaining in-frame rearrangements with V and J assigned. Such tables are incomplete; in checked studies, under half of the missing clones stem from an unresolved V gene, and the remainder is unexplained. The DNA gave D and trimming, while V, J and clone size come from that table. The sample table shows about 25,000 clones, and around 83% are seen once. Roughly 5% of the sample goes to the ten largest clones.

Comment on this clone: Its antigen target is currently unknown. The sample holds no much larger clone one base away, and base qualities are not on file.

From the cysteine up to the phenylalanine, the CDR3 has a length of 15 residues. CDR3 DNA only is kept here, 45 bases in frame from base 1. CDR1 GTSNPN and CDR2 SVGIG are derived from the germline V gene (reference sequence). V is cut back by 1 base and J by 0 bases, with 5 bases in the junction unmatched. The starting material was unsorted PBMCs, obtained 3 years after starting antiretroviral therapy. This clonotype was obtained from a man aged 18 to 29 with HIV. This sequence uses TRBV30 and TRBJ2-7, and 8 junction bases match TRBD1. CDR3 reads: CAWSGGDRNSYEQYF. The bases are TGTGCCTGGAGTGGGGGGGACAGGAACTCCTACGAGCAGTACTTC. With all but the CDR3 taken from the reference TRBV30 and TRBJ2-7 genes, the full variable domain is: SQTIHQWPATLVQPVGSPLSLECTVEGTSNPNLYWYRQAAGRGLQLLFYSVGIGQISSEVPQNLSASRPQDRQFILSSKKLLLSDSGFYLCAWSGGDRNSYEQYFGPGTRLTVT.